The rows below give T cell receptor beta chains drawn from one sample of a study of T cells in Graves' hyperthyroidism and ophthalmopathy. A single record per CDR3 protein comes from TCRdb applying MiXCR to the multiplex PCR reads. The table shows 200,000 to 300,000 distinct CDR3 sequences, with roughly 22% occurring only once. Sequenced input: blood. Receptor source: a woman aged 35 to 49 with Graves' ophthalmopathy. Each CDR3 is given with its conserved first and last residue. The order of the fields is V gene, J gene, clone size, D gene, CDR3 DNA, CDR3 protein. The D gene is left open where the match is weak. Only part of the rows carry a size: once, few, many, or a class if the clone is expanded.

>TRBV3-1|TRBJ1-2|few|.
TGTGCCAGCAGCCTCGGGAATCCTAGTGGCTACACCTTC
CASSLGNPSGYTF
>TRBV5-6|TRBJ2-7|many|.
TGTGCCAGCAGCTTGCGCGGGTACGGCGAGCAGTACTTC
CASSLRGYGEQYF
>TRBV5-1|TRBJ1-2|many|TRBD1
TGCGCCAGCAGCCCGGGGACAGGGGGCTTCAACTATGGCTACACCTTC
CASSPGTGGFNYGYTF
>TRBV6-6|TRBJ2-7|many|.
TGTGCCAGCACTATTGTCGGCACGTTTCCCTCCTACGAGCAGTACTTC
CASTIVGTFPSYEQYF
>TRBV5-1|TRBJ1-2|many|.
TGCGCCAGCAGCTTCGGGGGAGAGGGCTACACCTTC
CASSFGGEGYTF
>TRBV20-1|TRBJ2-7|many|.
TGCAGTGCTAGAGATCTCGGCGGGCGAACCTACGAGCAGTACTTC
CSARDLGGRTYEQYF
>TRBV7-9|TRBJ2-4|many|.
TGTGCCAGCAGCTTGGGGGCGTCAATAGCCAAAAACATTCAGTACTTC
CASSLGASIAKNIQYF
>TRBV20-1|TRBJ2-7|many|.
TGCAGTGCTAGAACCAGGCAATTCTCCTACGAGCAGTACTTC
CSARTRQFSYEQYF
>TRBV29-1|TRBJ1-2|many|.
TGCAGCGTTGGAAGCAGGGGCTATGGCTACACCTTC
CSVGSRGYGYTF
>TRBV6-5|TRBJ1-1|.|.
TGTGCCAGCAGTTCTCGAGATGGCACTGAAGCTTTCTTT
CASSSRDGTEAFF
>TRBV4-1|TRBJ2-7|.|.
TGCGCCAGCTCCCAATCGGTGGGGGTGTACGAGCAGTACTTC
CASSQSVGVYEQYF
>TRBV12-3/TRBV12-4|TRBJ2-2|many|TRBD2
TGTGCCAGCAGTTTCGGCTTTAGCGGGACGGGGACCGGGGAGCTGTTTTTT
CASSFGFSGTGTGELFF
>TRBV5-6|TRBJ2-7|many|TRBD2
TGTGCCAGCAGCCCGGCCGGGGGGTACTACGAGCAGTACTTC
CASSPAGGYYEQYF
>TRBV28|TRBJ2-2|.|.
TGTGCCAGCAGTCCAGGGCATAAGAACACCGGGGAGCTGTTTTTT
CASSPGHKNTGELFF
>TRBV12-3/TRBV12-4|TRBJ2-2|once|TRBD2
TGTGCCAGCAGTCCTCCACTAGCGGGAGGGAACACCGGGGAGCTGTTTTTT
CASSPPLAGGNTGELFF
>TRBV6-5|TRBJ2-2|many|.
TGTGCCAGCCGAGGGGGTATATCTCTGACCGGGGAGCTGTTTTTT
CASRGGISLTGELFF
>TRBV7-3|TRBJ2-5|.|.
TGTGCCAGCAGCCACGCGACTGGGGAGACCCAGTACTTC
CASSHATGETQYF
>TRBV6-1|TRBJ2-7|.|.
TGTGCCAGCAGTAGACAGGTGAGCTACGAGCAGTACTTC
CASSRQVSYEQYF
>TRBV15|TRBJ2-7|once|.
TGTGCCACCAGCAGTGAGGCTAGCGTGAGGGCATTCAACGAGCAGTCCTTC
CATSSEASVRAFNEQSF
>TRBV6-1|TRBJ1-5|many|.
TGTGCCAGCAGTGAGAGTTCCACATACAATCAGCCCCAGCATTTT
CASSESSTYNQPQHF